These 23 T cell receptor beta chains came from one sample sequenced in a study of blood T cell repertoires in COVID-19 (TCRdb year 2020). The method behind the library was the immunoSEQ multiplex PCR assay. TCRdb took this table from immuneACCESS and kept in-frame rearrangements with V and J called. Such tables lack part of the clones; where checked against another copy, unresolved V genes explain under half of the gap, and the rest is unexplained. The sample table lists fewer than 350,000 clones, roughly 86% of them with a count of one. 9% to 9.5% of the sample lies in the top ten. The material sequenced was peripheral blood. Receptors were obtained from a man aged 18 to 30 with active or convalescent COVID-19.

CDR3 protein: CATSMGLRDTDTQYF. The CDR3 DNA reads TGTGCCACCAGCATGGGACTTCGAGACACAGATACGCAGTATTTT. The rearrangement uses TRBV15 and TRBJ2-3, with D perhaps TRBD2 (6 bases). V gave up 4 bases and J gave up 2 bases, with 13 bases separating them. Germline V gives CDR1 LNHNV, CDR2 YYDKDF (reference sequence). This CDR3 is 15 amino acids long.

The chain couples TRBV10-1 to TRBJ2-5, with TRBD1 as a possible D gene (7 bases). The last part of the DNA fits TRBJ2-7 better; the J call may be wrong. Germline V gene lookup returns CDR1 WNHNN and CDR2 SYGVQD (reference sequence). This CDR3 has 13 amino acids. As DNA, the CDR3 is TGCGCCAGCAGCCAAAGACAGGGAGGCGAGCAGTACTTC. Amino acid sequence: CASSQRQGGEQYF.

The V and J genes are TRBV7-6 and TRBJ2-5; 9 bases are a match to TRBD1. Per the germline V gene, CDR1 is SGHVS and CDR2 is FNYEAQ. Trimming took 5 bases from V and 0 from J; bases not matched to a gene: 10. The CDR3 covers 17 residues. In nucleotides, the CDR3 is TGTGCCAGCAGCCACCCCGACAGGGGGAGGTACCAAGAGACCCAGTACTTC. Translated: CASSHPDRGRYQETQYF.

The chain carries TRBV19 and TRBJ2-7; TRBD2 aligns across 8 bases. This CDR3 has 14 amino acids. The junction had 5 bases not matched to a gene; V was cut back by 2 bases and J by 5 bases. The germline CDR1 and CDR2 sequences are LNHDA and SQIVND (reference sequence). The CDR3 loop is CASSITSGINEQYF. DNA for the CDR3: TGTGCCAGTAGTATAACTAGCGGTATCAACGAGCAGTACTTC.

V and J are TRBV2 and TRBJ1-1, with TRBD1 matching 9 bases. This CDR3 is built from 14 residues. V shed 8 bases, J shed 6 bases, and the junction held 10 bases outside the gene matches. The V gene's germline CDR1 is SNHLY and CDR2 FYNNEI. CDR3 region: CASEKGQGRAEAFF. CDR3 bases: TGTGCCAGCGAAAAAGGACAGGGGAGGGCTGAAGCTTTCTTT.

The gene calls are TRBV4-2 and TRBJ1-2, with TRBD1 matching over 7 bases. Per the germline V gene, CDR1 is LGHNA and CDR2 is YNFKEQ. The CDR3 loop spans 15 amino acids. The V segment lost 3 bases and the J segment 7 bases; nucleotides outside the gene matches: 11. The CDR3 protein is CASSQPTPDRVGYTF. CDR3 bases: TGTGCCAGCAGCCAGCCCACACCTGACAGGGTTGGCTACACCTTC.

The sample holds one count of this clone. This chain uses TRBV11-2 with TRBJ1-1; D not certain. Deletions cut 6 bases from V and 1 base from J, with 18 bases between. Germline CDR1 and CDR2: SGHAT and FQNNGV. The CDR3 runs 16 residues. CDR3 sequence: CASRSSGLRANTEAFF. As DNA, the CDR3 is TGTGCCAGCAGATCGAGCGGGCTGCGGGCGAACACTGAAGCTTTCTTT.

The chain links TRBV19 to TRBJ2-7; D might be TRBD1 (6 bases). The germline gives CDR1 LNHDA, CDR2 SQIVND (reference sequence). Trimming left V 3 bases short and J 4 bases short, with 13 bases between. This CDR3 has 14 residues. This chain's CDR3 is CASSIGQLEYEQYF. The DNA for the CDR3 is TGTGCCAGTAGTATTGGACAGCTGGAGTACGAGCAGTACTTC.

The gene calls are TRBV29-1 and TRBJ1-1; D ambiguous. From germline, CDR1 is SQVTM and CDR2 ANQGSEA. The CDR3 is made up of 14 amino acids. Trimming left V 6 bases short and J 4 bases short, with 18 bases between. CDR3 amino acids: CSVERPSTSTEAFF. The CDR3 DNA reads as TGCAGCGTCGAAAGGCCTTCGACTAGCACTGAAGCTTTCTTT. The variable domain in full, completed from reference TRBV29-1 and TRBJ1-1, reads SAVISQKPSRDICQRGTSLTIQCQVDSQVTMMFWYRQQPGQSLTLIATANQGSEATYESGFVIDKFPISRPNLTFSTLTVSNMSPEDSSIYLCSVERPSTSTEAFFGQGTRLTVV.

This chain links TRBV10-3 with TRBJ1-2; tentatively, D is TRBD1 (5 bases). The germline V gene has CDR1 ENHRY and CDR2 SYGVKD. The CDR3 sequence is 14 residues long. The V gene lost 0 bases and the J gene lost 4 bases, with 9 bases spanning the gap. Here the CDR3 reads CAISESRQPYGYTF. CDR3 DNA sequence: TGTGCCATCAGTGAGTCGCGACAGCCCTATGGCTACACCTTC.

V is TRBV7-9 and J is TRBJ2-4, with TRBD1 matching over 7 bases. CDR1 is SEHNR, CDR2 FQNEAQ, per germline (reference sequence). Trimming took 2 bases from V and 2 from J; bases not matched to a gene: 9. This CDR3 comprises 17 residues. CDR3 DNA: TGTGCCAGCAGCTTATTAGGAAGACAGGGCACCAAAAACATTCAGTACTTC. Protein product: CASSLLGRQGTKNIQYF.

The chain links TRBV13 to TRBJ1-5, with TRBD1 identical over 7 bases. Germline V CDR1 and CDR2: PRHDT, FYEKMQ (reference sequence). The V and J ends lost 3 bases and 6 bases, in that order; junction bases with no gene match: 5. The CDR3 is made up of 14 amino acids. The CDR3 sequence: CASSFQGVGQPQHF. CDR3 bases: TGTGCCAGCAGCTTCCAGGGGGTCGGTCAGCCCCAGCATTTT.

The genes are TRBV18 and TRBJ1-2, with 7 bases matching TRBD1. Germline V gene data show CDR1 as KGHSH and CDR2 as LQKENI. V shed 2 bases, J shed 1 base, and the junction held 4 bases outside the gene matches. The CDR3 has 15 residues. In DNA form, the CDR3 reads TGTGCCAGCTCACCAACGGGACAGTATAACTATGGCTACACCTTC. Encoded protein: CASSPTGQYNYGYTF.

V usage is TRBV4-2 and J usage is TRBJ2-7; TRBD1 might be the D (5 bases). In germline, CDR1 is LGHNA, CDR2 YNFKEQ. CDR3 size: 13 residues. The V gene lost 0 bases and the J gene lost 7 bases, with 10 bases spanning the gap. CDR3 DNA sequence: TGTGCCAGCAGCCAAGATTGGACAAATGAGCAGTACTTC. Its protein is CASSQDWTNEQYF.

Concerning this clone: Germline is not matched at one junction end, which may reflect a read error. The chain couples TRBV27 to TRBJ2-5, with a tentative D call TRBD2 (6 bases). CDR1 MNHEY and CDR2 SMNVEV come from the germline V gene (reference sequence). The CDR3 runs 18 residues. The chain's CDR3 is CAGSFLRSEGRMSETQYF. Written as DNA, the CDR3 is TGTGCCGGCAGTTTTTTGCGCTCTGAGGGGAGGATGTCGGAGACCCAGTACTTC.

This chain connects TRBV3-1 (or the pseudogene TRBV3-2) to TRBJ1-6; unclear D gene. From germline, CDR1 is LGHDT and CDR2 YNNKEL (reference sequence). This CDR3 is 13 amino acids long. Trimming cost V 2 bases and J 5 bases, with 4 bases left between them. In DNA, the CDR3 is TGTGCCAGCAGCCAATATAATAATTCACCCCTCCACTTT. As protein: CASSQYNNSPLHF.

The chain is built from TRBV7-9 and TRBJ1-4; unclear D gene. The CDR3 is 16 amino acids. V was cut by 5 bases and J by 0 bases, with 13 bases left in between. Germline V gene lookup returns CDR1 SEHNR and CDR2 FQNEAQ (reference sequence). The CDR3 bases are TGTGCCAGCAGCCGCGGTTCCTATGCAACTAATGAAAAACTGTTTTTT. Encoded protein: CASSRGSYATNEKLFF.

The CDR3 nucleotides are TGTGCCAGCAGCCGCCTGCGGAGCACCGGGGAGCTGTTTTTT. Protein product: CASSRLRSTGELFF. The chain joins TRBV7-7 to TRBJ2-2; D not resolved. This CDR3 region has 14 residues. Trimming pared 5 bases from V and 4 bases from J, leaving 11 bases between. Germline V gives CDR1 SSHAT, CDR2 FNYEAQ (reference sequence).

CDR3 sequence: CASSGTSGMANTGELFF. The CDR3 nucleotides read TGTGCCAGCAGTGGGACTAGCGGGATGGCGAACACCGGGGAGCTGTTTTTT. The gene calls are TRBV25-1 and TRBJ2-2; TRBD2 matches at 12 bases. Germline V gives CDR1 MGHDK, CDR2 SYGVNS. The V segment lost 4 bases and the J segment 0 bases; nucleotides outside the gene matches: 3. The CDR3 is made up of 17 amino acids.

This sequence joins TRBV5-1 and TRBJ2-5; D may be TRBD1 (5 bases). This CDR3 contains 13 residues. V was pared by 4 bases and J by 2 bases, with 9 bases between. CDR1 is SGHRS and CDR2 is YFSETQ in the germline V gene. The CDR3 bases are TGCGCCAGCAGCACAGGTGCTCAAGAGACCCAGTACTTC. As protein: CASSTGAQETQYF.

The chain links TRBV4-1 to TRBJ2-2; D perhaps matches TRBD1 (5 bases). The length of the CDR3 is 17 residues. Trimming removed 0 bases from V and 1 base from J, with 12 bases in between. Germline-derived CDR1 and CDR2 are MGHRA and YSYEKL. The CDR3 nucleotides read TGCGCCAGCAGCCAAGAAATCAGGGCAGGGAACACCGGGGAGCTGTTTTTT. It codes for CASSQEIRAGNTGELFF.

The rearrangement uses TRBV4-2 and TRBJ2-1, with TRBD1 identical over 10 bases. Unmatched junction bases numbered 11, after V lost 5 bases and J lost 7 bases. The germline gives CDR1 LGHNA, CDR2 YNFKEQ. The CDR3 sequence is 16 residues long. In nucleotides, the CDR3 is TGTGCCAGCAGCACACCGGGACAGGGGTTACTGAATGAGCAGTTCTTC. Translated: CASSTPGQGLLNEQFF.

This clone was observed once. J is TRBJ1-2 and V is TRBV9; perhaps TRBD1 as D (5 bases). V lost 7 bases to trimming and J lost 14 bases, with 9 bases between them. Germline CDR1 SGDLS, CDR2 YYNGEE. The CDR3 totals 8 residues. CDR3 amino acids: CASAAGTF. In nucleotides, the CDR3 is TGTGCCAGCGCGGCAGGGACCTTC.